The T cell receptor beta chain described here comes from a study of blood T cell repertoires in COVID-19. Overall study context: COVID-19 samples from acute and convalescent phases originated in the United States, Italy and Spain. T cells, B-cell-depleted T cells, or PBMCs supplied cDNA or gDNA.

This clone has a handful of counts. In the original analysis: From reference gene primer amplification, estimates of nucleated cell counts were derived. Profiled with immunoSEQ multiplex PCR; TCRdb holds only in-frame clones, not every one. The DNA gave D and trimming, while V, J and clone size come from that table. The data contain 200,000 to 250,000 clones, more than 80% of them singletons. Followed longitudinally, the Seattle patients had been enrolled during active infection. Germline V gene lookup returns CDR1 SGHTA and CDR2 FQGNSA. Germline trimming cut 1 base from V and 5 bases from J; bases unmatched to any gene: 6. CDR3 length: 16 residues.

Sequenced sample: peripheral blood. The TCR was taken from a woman in her twenties or thirties with COVID-19, enrolled during active disease. This rearrangement joins TRBV7-2 to TRBJ1-1, with TRBD1 identical over 11 bases. The CDR3 loop is CASSLGSGTGGTEAFF. The CDR3 nucleotides are TGTGCCAGCAGCTTAGGCTCCGGGACAGGGGGGACTGAAGCTTTCTTT.